This T cell receptor (beta chain) was recovered during a study of T-cell memory formation after mild COVID-19. The overall study: Largely donor-specific TCR clusters were found.

Barcoded TCR alpha and TCR beta cDNA libraries with UMIs came from 5'RACE using constant-segment primers. Each CDR3 protein gets one entry after TCRdb re-called the 5' RACE reads with MiXCR. The table has 200,000 or so distinct CDR3 sequences, over 7.5% seen once; the top ten hold 3.5% to 4%. About this clonotype itself: Its target is unknown.

Findings and caveats of the study: Pre-infection memory carried some responding clones, suggesting that cross-reactive memory joined.

The CDR3 length is 14 residues. Germline CDR1 reads SGDLS; CDR2 reads YYNGEE. Trimming pared 4 bases from V and 0 bases from J, leaving 8 bases between. The chain links TRBV9 to TRBJ2-4, with TRBD2 as a possible D gene (5 bases). What was sequenced was PBMCs or a T cell subset sorted from them (not recorded which). The sequence was obtained from a man younger than 30 who had mild COVID-19 (a few samples of this study predate the infection). Cell type and time point are not known. The CDR3 is CASSPRVAKNIQYF. The CDR3 DNA reads as TGTGCCAGCAGCCCGAGGGTAGCCAAAAACATTCAGTACTTC.